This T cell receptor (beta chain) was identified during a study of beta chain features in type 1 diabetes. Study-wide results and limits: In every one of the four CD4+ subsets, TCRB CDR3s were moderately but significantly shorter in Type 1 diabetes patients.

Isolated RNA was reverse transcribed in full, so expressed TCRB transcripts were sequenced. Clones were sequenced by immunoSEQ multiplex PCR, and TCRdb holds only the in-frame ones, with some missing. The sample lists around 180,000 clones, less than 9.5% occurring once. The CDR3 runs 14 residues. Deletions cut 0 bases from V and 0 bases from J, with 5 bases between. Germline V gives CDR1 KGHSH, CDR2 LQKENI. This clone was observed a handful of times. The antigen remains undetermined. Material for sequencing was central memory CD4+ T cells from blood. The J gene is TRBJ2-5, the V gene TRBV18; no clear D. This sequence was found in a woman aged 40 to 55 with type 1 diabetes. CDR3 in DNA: TGTGCCAGCTCACCACCGGGCCACCAAGAGACCCAGTACTTC. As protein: CASSPPGHQETQYF.